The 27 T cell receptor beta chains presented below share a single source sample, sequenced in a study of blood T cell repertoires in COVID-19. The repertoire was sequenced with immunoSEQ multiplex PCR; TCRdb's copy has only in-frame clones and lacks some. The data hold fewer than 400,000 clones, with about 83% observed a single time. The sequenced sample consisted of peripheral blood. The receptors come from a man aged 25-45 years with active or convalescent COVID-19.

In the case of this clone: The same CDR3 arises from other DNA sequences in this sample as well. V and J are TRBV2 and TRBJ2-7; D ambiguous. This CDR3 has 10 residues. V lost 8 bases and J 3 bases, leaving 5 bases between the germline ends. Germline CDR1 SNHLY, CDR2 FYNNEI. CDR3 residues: CASSLYEQYF. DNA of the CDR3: TGTGCCAGCTCCCTCTACGAGCAGTACTTC.

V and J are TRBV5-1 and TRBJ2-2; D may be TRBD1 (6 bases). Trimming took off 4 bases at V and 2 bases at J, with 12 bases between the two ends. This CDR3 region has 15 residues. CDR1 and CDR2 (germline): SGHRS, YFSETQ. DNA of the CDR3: TGCGCCAGCAGCCCCTGGACAGATAACACCGGGGAGCTGTTTTTT. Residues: CASSPWTDNTGELFF.

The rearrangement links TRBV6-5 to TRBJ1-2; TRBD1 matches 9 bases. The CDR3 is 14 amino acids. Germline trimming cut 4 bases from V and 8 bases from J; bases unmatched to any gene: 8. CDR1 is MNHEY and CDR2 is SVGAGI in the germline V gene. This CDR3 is CASSWRGQGGGYTF. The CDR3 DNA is TGTGCCAGCAGTTGGAGGGGACAGGGTGGCGGCTACACCTTC.

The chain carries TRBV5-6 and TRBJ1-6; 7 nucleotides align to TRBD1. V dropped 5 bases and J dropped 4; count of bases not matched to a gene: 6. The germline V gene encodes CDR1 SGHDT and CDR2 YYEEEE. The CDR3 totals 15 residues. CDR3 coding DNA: TGTGCCAGCAGTGCCGGACAGGTTTATAATTCACCCCTCCACTTT. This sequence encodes CASSAGQVYNSPLHF.

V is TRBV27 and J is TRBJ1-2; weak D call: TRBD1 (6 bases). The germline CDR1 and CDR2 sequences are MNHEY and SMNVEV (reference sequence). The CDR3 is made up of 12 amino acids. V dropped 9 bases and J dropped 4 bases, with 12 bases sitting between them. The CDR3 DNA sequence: TGTGCCAGGCCGGGACATGCCTATGGCTACACCTTC. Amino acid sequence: CARPGHAYGYTF.

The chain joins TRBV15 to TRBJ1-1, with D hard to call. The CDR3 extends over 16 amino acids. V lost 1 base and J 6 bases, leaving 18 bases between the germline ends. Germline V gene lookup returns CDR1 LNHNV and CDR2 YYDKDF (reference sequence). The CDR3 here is CATSRGITVGRAEAFF. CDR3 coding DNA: TGTGCCACCAGCAGAGGTATCACGGTGGGGAGGGCTGAAGCTTTCTTT.

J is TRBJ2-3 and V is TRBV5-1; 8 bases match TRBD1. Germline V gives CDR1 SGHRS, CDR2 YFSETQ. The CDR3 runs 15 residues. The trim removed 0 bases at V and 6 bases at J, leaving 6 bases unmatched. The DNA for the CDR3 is TGCGCCAGCAGCTTGGGGGTCAGGGGGCTGGATACGCAGTATTTT. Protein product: CASSLGVRGLDTQYF.

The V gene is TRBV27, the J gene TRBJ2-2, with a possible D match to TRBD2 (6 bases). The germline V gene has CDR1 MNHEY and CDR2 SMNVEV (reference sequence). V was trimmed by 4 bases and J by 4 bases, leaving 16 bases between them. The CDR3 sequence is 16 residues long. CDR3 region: CASSSRRGPSTGELFF. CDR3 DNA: TGTGCCAGCAGTTCAAGGAGGGGCCCCAGCACCGGGGAGCTGTTTTTT.

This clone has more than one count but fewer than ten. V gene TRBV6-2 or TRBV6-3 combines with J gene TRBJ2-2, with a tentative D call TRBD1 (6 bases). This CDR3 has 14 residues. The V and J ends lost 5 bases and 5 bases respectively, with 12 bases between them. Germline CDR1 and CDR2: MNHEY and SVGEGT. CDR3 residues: CASSRDRQTGELFF. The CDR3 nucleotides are TGTGCCAGCAGTAGAGACAGGCAGACCGGGGAGCTGTTTTTT.

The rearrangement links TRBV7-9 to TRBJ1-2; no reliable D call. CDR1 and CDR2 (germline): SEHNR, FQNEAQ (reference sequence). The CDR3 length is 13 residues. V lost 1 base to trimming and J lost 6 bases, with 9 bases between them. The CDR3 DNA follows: TGTGCCAGCAGCTTAGGGAGGGATAATGGCTACACCTTC. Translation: CASSLGRDNGYTF.

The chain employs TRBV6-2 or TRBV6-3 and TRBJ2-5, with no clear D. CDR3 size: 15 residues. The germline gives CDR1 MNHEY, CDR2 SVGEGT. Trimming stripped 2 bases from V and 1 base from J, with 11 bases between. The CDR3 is CASSYAGLAQETQYF. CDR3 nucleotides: TGTGCCAGCAGTTACGCCGGGTTGGCCCAAGAGACCCAGTACTTC.

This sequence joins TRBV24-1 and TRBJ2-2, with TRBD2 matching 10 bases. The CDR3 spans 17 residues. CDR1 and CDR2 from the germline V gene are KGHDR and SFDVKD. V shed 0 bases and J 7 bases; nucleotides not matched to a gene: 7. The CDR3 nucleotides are TGTGCCACCAGTGATTTGCGGGCTAGCGGGGGTGGCGGGGAGCTGTTTTTT. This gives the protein CATSDLRASGGGGELFF.

The CDR3 is CASSFGEAKNIQYF. The DNA of the CDR3 is TGTGCCAGCAGCTTCGGTGAGGCCAAAAACATTCAGTACTTC. The chain has TRBV7-9 and TRBJ2-4, with unresolved D. The CDR3 spans 14 residues. Trimming cost V 3 bases and J 1 base, with 7 bases left between them. Germline CDR1 SEHNR, CDR2 FQNEAQ (reference sequence).

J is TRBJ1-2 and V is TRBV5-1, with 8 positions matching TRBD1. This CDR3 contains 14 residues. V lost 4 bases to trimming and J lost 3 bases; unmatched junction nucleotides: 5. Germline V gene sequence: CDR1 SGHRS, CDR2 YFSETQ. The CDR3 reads CASSLDRVDYGYTF. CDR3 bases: TGCGCCAGCAGCCTGGACAGGGTTGACTATGGCTACACCTTC.

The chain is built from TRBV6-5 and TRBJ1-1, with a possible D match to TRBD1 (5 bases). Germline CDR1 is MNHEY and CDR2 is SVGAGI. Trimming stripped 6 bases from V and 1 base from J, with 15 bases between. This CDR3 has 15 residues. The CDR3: CASRDRQGANTEAFF. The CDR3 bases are TGTGCCAGCAGGGATCGGCAAGGGGCGAACACTGAAGCTTTCTTT.

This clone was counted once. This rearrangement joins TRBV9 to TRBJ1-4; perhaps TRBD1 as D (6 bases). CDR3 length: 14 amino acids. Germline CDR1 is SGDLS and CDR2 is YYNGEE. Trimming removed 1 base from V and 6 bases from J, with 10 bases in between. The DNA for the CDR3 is TGTGCCAGCAGCGTACAGGGGAAGCATGAAAAACTGTTTTTT. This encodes CASSVQGKHEKLFF.

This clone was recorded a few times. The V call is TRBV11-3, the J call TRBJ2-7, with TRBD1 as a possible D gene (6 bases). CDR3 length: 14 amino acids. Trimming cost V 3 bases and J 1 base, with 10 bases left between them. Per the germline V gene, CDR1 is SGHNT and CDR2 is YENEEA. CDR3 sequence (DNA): TGTGCCAGCAGCTTCAACAGGGTTTCCTACGAGCAGTACTTC. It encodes CASSFNRVSYEQYF.

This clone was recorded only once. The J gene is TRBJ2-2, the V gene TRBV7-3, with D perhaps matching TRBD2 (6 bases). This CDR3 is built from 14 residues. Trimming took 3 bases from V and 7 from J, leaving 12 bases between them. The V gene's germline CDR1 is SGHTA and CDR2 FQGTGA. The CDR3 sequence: CASSFTGGDGELFF. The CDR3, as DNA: TGTGCCAGCAGCTTTACCGGGGGTGACGGGGAGCTGTTTTTT.

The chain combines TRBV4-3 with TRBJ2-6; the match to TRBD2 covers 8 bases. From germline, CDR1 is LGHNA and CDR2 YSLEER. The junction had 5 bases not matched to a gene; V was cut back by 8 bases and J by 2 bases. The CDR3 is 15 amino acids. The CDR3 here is CASSAGGAGANVLTF. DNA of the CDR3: TGCGCCAGCTCAGCCGGGGGGGCTGGGGCCAACGTCCTGACTTTC.

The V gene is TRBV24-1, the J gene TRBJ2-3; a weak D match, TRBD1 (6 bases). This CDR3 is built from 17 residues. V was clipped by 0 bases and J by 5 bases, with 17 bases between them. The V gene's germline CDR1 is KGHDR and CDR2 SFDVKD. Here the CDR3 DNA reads TGTGCCACCAGTGATTTGCAAGTGGGGGCGCCTCGAGATACGCAGTATTTT. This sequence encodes CATSDLQVGAPRDTQYF.

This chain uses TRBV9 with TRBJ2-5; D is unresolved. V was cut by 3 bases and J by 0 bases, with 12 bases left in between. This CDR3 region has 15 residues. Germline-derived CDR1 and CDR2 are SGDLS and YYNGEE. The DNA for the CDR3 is TGTGCCAGCAGCGCATTCGGGTCGAACCAAGAGACCCAGTACTTC. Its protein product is CASSAFGSNQETQYF.

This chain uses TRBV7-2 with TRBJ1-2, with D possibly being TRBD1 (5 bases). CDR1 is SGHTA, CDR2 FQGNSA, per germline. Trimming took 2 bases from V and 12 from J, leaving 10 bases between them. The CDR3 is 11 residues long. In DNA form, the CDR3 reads TGTGCCAGCAGCTTAACAGGCGGCCACACCTTC. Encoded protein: CASSLTGGHTF.

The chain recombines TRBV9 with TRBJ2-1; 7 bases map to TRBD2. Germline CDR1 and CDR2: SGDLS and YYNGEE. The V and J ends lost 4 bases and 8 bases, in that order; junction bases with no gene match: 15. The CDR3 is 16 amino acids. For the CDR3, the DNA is TGTGCCAGCAGCTCTGGGGGAGGGCCCCTTGGGGATGAGCAGTTCTTC. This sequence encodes CASSSGGGPLGDEQFF. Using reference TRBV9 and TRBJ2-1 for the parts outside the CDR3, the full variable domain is DSGVTQTPKHLITATGQRVTLRCSPRSGDLSVYWYQQSLDQGLQFLIQYYNGEERAKGNILERFSAQQFPDLHSELNLSSLELGDSALYFCASSSGGGPLGDEQFFGPGTRLTVL.

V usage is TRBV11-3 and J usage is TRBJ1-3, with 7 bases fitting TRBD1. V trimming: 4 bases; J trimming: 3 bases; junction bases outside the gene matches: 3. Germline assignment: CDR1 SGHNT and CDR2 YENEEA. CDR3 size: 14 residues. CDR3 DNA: TGTGCCAGCAGCTCGCACAGGGGTGGAAACACCATATATTTT. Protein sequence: CASSSHRGGNTIYF.

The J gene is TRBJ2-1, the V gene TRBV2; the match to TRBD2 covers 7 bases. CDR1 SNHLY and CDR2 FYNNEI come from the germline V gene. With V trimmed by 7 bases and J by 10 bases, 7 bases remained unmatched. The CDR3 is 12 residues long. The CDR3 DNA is TGTGCCAGCACAATAACTAGCGACGAGCAGTTCTTC. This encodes CASTITSDEQFF.

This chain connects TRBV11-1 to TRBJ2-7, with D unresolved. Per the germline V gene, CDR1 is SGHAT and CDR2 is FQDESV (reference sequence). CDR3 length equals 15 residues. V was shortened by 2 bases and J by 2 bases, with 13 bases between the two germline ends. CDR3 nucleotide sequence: TGTGCCAGCAGCTTAACGGCAGGCTCCCCCTACGAGCAGTACTTC. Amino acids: CASSLTAGSPYEQYF.

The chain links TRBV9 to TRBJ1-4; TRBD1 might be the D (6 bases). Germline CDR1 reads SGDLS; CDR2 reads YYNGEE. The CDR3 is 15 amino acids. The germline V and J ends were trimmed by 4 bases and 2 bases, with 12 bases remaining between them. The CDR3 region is CASSSRGATNEKLFF. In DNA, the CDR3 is TGTGCCAGCAGCTCCCGGGGGGCTACTAATGAAAAACTGTTTTTT.